This entry lists 22 T cell receptor beta chains sequenced from one sample in a study of identifying expanded T cells in peripheral blood. Data came from immunoSEQ multiplex PCR; TCRdb stores just in-frame clones and leaves some out. The repertoire holds 100,000 to 150,000 clones, with 86% as singletons. The specimen sequenced was blood. The source is a person between 18 and 75 years old in good health.

The gene calls are TRBV4-2 and TRBJ2-2, with a tentative D call TRBD2 (5 bases). This CDR3 comprises 16 residues. Between the trimmed V and J ends, which lost 1 base and 0 bases, there was a span of 9 bases. Germline-derived CDR1 and CDR2 are LGHNA and YNFKEQ. The CDR3: CASSQAKGANTGELFF. The CDR3 DNA follows: TGTGCCAGCAGCCAAGCTAAGGGAGCGAACACCGGGGAGCTGTTTTTT.

The chain joins TRBV28 to TRBJ2-7; TRBD1 aligns across 10 bases. CDR1 MDHEN and CDR2 SYDVKM come from the germline V gene. CDR3 length: 14 residues. The junction had 5 bases not matched to a gene; V was cut back by 6 bases and J by 3 bases. In DNA, the CDR3 is TGTGCCAGCAGGCCCGGGACAGGGGTCTACGAGCAGTACTTC. This encodes CASRPGTGVYEQYF.

The rearrangement links TRBV5-1 to TRBJ2-1; 13 positions match TRBD2. Looked up from germline, CDR1 is SGHRS and CDR2 is YFSETQ. V shed 9 bases and J 10 bases; nucleotides not matched to a gene: 7. The CDR3 loop spans 13 amino acids. The CDR3 DNA follows: TGCGCCACCCGAGAACTAGCGGGAGGGGAGCAGTTCTTC. It translates to CATRELAGGEQFF.

This chain links TRBV5-1 with TRBJ1-2; possibly TRBD1 for D (5 bases). Germline V gene data show CDR1 as SGHRS and CDR2 as YFSETQ. Trimming left V 0 bases short and J 1 base short, with 16 bases between. The CDR3 covers 17 residues. The DNA for the CDR3 is TGCGCCAGCAGCTTGGAGGCAGGGCATCCGCTTAACTATGGCTACACCTTC. It translates to CASSLEAGHPLNYGYTF.

The chain joins TRBV5-4 to TRBJ2-5, with 13 nucleotides matching TRBD2. The CDR3 is 16 residues long. V lost 3 bases, J lost 5 bases, and 7 bases stayed unmatched. Germline V gene data show CDR1 as SGHNT and CDR2 as YYREEE (reference sequence). This CDR3 reads CASSSQLAGGSETQYF. In DNA, the CDR3 is TGTGCCAGCAGCTCACAACTAGCGGGAGGGTCGGAGACCCAGTACTTC.

This rearrangement joins TRBV7-2 to TRBJ1-1; 7 bases are a match to TRBD1. Germline loops: CDR1 SGHTA, CDR2 FQGNSA. With 4 bases clipped from V and 1 base from J, the junction kept 6 bases outside the gene matches. The CDR3 loop spans 15 amino acids. The CDR3 sequence: CASSSRTGWNTEAFF. The CDR3 coding sequence is TGTGCCAGCAGCTCCAGGACAGGCTGGAACACTGAAGCTTTCTTT.

The CDR3 bases are TGTGCCAGCAGTGAAGGGCCAACTAGCACAGATACGCAGTATTTT. Protein sequence: CASSEGPTSTDTQYF. V is TRBV2 and J is TRBJ2-3; D call uncertain. V shed 1 base and J shed 0 bases, with 8 bases lying between them. Germline CDR1 reads SNHLY; CDR2 reads FYNNEI. CDR3 size: 15 residues.

The sample holds a few counts of this clone. The chain uses TRBV28 and TRBJ2-3, with 7 bases aligning to TRBD2. The junction had 15 bases not matched to a gene; V was cut back by 8 bases and J by 7 bases. The CDR3 sequence is 15 residues long. The germline CDR1 and CDR2 sequences are MDHEN and SYDVKM. CDR3 bases: TGTGCCAGCGGTGCCGGGACTACCGAGGGGAATACGCAGTATTTT. Amino acid sequence: CASGAGTTEGNTQYF.

The DNA of the CDR3 is TGTGCCATCAGTGAGTCTCAGGGAGGAATCACAGATACGCAGTATTTT. Translation: CAISESQGGITDTQYF. The V call is TRBV10-3, the J call TRBJ2-3, with D perhaps matching TRBD2 (6 bases). CDR1 is ENHRY and CDR2 is SYGVKD in the germline V gene. The length of the CDR3 is 16 residues. Trimming removed 0 bases at V and 2 bases at J, with 12 bases between.

The chain links TRBV6-5 to TRBJ2-7; D perhaps matches TRBD2 (7 bases). CDR1 and CDR2 from the germline V gene are MNHEY and SVGAGI. The CDR3 runs 15 residues. With 2 bases removed from V and 4 bases from J, the gap between germline ends came to 15 bases. CDR3 nucleotide sequence: TGTGCCAGCAGTTACGGGGGGGGGCGTATGTACGAGCAGTACTTC. Encoded protein: CASSYGGGRMYEQYF.

The rearrangement uses TRBV25-1 and TRBJ2-7; a possible D gene is TRBD1 (6 bases). Germline lookup yields CDR1 MGHDK and CDR2 SYGVNS. The CDR3 is 16 amino acids. V was cut by 4 bases and J by 2 bases, with 18 bases left in between. CDR3 DNA sequence: TGTGCCAGCAGTGGGATGGGACACCCGACCCCCTACGAGCAGTACTTC. This translates into CASSGMGHPTPYEQYF.

J is TRBJ2-2 and V is TRBV27; maybe TRBD1 (5 bases). V shed 2 bases and J shed 0 bases, with 7 bases lying between them. The CDR3 loop spans 15 amino acids. Looked up from germline, CDR1 is MNHEY and CDR2 is SMNVEV (reference sequence). In nucleotides, the CDR3 is TGTGCCAGCAGTTTAAGGGGCGCGAACACCGGGGAGCTGTTTTTT. Amino acids: CASSLRGANTGELFF.

The rearrangement joins TRBV28 to TRBJ2-1, with D perhaps matching TRBD2 (5 bases). The ends were cut back, 3 bases at V and 4 bases at J, with 7 bases in the middle. CDR1 and CDR2 (germline): MDHEN, SYDVKM. This CDR3 comprises 13 residues. The CDR3 loop is CASSLSGYNEQFF. Written as DNA, the CDR3 is TGTGCCAGCAGTTTGAGCGGTTACAATGAGCAGTTCTTC. Supplemented by reference TRBV28 and TRBJ2-1, the full variable domain reads DVKVTQSSRYLVKRTGEKVFLECVQDMDHENMFWYRQDPGLGLRLIYFSYDVKMKEKGDIPEGYSVSREKKERFSLILESASTNQTSMYLCASSLSGYNEQFFGPGTRLTVL.

V usage is TRBV6-5 and J usage is TRBJ2-5; 9 positions agree with TRBD1. Germline values: CDR1 MNHEY, CDR2 SVGAGI. V shed 4 bases, J shed 2 bases, and the junction held 8 bases outside the gene matches. The CDR3 consists of 16 residues. CDR3 nucleotides: TGTGCCAGCAGTTTCCTGACAGGGGGGGGTCAAGAGACCCAGTACTTC. This translates into CASSFLTGGGQETQYF.

The rearrangement joins TRBV28 to TRBJ1-2; D possibly corresponds to TRBD1 (5 bases). This CDR3 spans 13 amino acids. The V end lost 8 bases, the J end lost 4 bases, and 14 bases lay between the germline ends. Germline V lookup: CDR1 MDHEN, CDR2 SYDVKM. The DNA of the CDR3 is TGTGCCAGCTGGGCGGGGGGTGGCTATGGCTACACCTTC. Amino acids: CASWAGGGYGYTF.

The chain links TRBV4-3 to TRBJ1-2; D may be TRBD1 (6 bases). Germline CDR1 is LGHNA and CDR2 is YSLEER. V lost 4 bases and J 3 bases, leaving 12 bases between the germline ends. This CDR3 has 14 amino acids. Written as DNA, the CDR3 is TGCGCCAGCAGCCCTAGAGGGGGGGACTATGGCTACACCTTC. It is translated as CASSPRGGDYGYTF.

The gene calls are TRBV14 and TRBJ1-2; D is unclear. Germline CDR1 is SGHDN and CDR2 is FVKESK. CDR3 size: 14 residues. Trimming cost V 4 bases and J 5 bases, with 14 bases left between them. CDR3 nucleotide sequence: TGTGCCAGCAGCCGAGAGGCCTCGACGTATGGCTACACCTTC. This sequence encodes CASSREASTYGYTF. Together with reference TRBV14 and TRBJ1-2, the CDR3 gives the full variable domain: EAGVTQFPSHSVIEKGQTVTLRCDPISGHDNLYWYRRVMGKEIKFLLHFVKESKQDESGMPNNRFLAERTGGTYSTLKVQPAELEDSGVYFCASSREASTYGYTFGSGTRLTVV.

The chain links TRBV6-5 to TRBJ2-3; D is possibly TRBD1 (6 bases). This CDR3 is built from 15 residues. In germline, CDR1 is MNHEY, CDR2 SVGAGI. V lost 0 bases and J lost 4, with 11 bases in between. CDR3 bases: TGTGCCAGCAGTTACTCTGGGGGCCGGCCAGATACGCAGTATTTT. Encoded protein: CASSYSGGRPDTQYF.

The gene calls are TRBV9 and TRBJ1-2, with a tentative D call TRBD1 (6 bases). This CDR3 region has 14 residues. The V and J ends lost 2 bases and 2 bases respectively, with 10 bases between them. Germline loops: CDR1 SGDLS, CDR2 YYNGEE. The CDR3 region is CASSVRQANYGYTF. The DNA of the CDR3 is TGTGCCAGCAGCGTCCGACAGGCGAACTATGGCTACACCTTC. Full variable domain (remainder filled in from reference TRBV9 and TRBJ1-2): DSGVTQTPKHLITATGQRVTLRCSPRSGDLSVYWYQQSLDQGLQFLIQYYNGEERAKGNILERFSAQQFPDLHSELNLSSLELGDSALYFCASSVRQANYGYTFGSGTRLTVV.

The chain uses TRBV23-1 and TRBJ2-5, with 9 bases identical to TRBD2. TRBV23-1 is an open reading frame, and its role is uncertain. V was pared by 2 bases and J by 3 bases, with 13 bases of the junction left unmatched. CDR3 length: 18 amino acids. CDR3 nucleotide sequence: TGCGCCAGCAGTCAACCATACAAAGCGACTAGCGGAGAAGAGACCCAGTACTTC. Its protein is CASSQPYKATSGEETQYF.

This sequence joins TRBV28 and TRBJ1-1; no reliable D call. V was cut by 6 bases and J by 1 base, with 9 bases left in between. Per the germline V gene, CDR1 is MDHEN and CDR2 is SYDVKM. The CDR3 is 13 amino acids. CDR3 loop: CASSEIPNTEAFF. CDR3 nucleotide sequence: TGTGCCAGCAGCGAGATTCCGAACACTGAAGCTTTCTTT.

The chain joins TRBV4-1 to TRBJ2-3; D not certain. Trimming stripped 0 bases from V and 4 bases from J, with 5 bases between. This CDR3 region has 13 residues. Germline V gene sequence: CDR1 MGHRA, CDR2 YSYEKL. Written as DNA, the CDR3 is TGCGCCAGCAGCCAAGATCAGCCAGATACGCAGTATTTT. This sequence encodes CASSQDQPDTQYF.